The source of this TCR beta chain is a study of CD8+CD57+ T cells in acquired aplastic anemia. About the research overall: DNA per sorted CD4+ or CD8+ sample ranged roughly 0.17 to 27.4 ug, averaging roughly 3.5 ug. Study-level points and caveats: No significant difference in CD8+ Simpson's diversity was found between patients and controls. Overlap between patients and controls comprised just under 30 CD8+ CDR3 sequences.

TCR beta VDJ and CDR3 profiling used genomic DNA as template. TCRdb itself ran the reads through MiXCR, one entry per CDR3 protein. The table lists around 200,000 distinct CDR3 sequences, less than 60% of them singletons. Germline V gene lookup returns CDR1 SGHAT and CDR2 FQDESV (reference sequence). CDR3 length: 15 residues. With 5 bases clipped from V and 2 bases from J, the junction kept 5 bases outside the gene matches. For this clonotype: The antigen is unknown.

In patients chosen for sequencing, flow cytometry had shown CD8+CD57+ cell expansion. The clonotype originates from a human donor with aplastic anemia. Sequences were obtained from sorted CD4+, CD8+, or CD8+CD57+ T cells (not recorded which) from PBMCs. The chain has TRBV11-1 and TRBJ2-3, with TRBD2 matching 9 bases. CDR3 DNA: TGTGCCAGCAGCCGCCTAGCGGGGCTCACAGATACGCAGTATTTT. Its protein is CASSRLAGLTDTQYF.